This TCR beta chain was documented in a study of CXCR3-negative and CXCR3-positive naive CD8 T cells. Findings and limits, study-wide: CXCR3-positive naive cells had TRB CDR3s that were more hydrophobic than CXCR3-negative naive cells had. TRB CDR3 properties indicated TCR strength, while surface CD5 was similar across naive subsets. Naive cells used TRBV-TRBJ genes in much the same way whether CXCR3-negative or CXCR3-positive; memory cells did not.

A remark on this clonotype: What it binds is not known.

In preparing the TRB cDNA libraries, 5' RACE with UMI labels was used. TCRdb reprocessed the 5' RACE reads; each CDR3 protein has one entry and no DNA is given. The specimen's table records 140,000 to 150,000 distinct CDR3 sequences. Triplicate sorts of some 300,000 cells per CD8+ subset. By phenotype, naive CD8+ T cells were CD45RO-CCR7+CD27+CD95-. The length of the CDR3 is 15 residues. What was sequenced was naive CXCR3+ CD8+ T cells from blood. Subset given: CD45RO-CCR7+CD27+CD95- naive CD8+ T cells expressing CXCR3 (TNR3+). The chain joins TRBV12-3 or TRBV12-4 to TRBJ2-6; the TCRdb D gene call, TRBD1, has no DNA to confirm it. The sequence was obtained from a human donor in good health. Some clones in this sample may be carry-over from other donors' samples. The CDR3 is CASALGGPGANVLTF.